This T cell receptor (beta chain) originates from a study of T cells after yellow fever vaccination. The V gene's germline CDR1 is SGHKS and CDR2 YYEKEE (reference sequence). With 1 base clipped from V and 1 base from J, the junction kept 6 bases outside the gene matches. CDR3 length: 18 amino acids. Study results and caveats: One caveat is that FACS-sorted repertoires could contain abundant clonotypes contaminating from the bulk population.

TCRdb processed the 5' RACE reads anew with MiXCR; each CDR3 protein has one entry. The profile covers a few hundred thousand distinct CDR3 sequences, with 3.6% appearing a single time and under 20% taken by the ten largest. This clonotype was recorded many times. Its target is not known. This clonotype was obtained from a man aged 18 to 35 who received the YFV17D yellow fever vaccine. Here the sequenced sample was PBMCs, taken 15 days after the yellow fever booster vaccination. The chain employs TRBV5-5 and TRBJ2-6, with 9 nucleotides matching TRBD1. The CDR3 spells CASSLRTGEGSGANVLTF. CDR3 DNA sequence: TGTGCCAGCAGCTTGCGGACAGGGGAAGGTTCTGGGGCCAACGTCCTGACTTTC.